The TCR beta chain described here comes from a study of blood T cell repertoires in COVID-19 (dated by TCRdb to about 2020). Regarding the research as a whole: The collaborator samples originated in the United States, Italy and Spain and spanned the acute and convalescent phases of COVID-19. The repertoires were released in a freely available public database meant as a resource for research on the immune response to SARS-CoV-2. Subjects who had been exposed to COVID-19, were actively infected with it, or had recovered from it provided the deeply sampled blood TCRbeta repertoires that made up the dataset. Where available, HLA class I and class II types were obtained from metadata supplied by the sample provider rather than from assay-based typing. A de-identified subject ID, COVID-19 status, age in years and sex were almost always included in the sample metadata. The material from the prospective study consisted of cDNA or gDNA derived from T cells, B-cell-depleted T cells, or PBMCs. The samples were drawn from the first 160 participants of the ongoing ImmuneRACE study and from 1,254 subjects provided by 6 global collaborators.

Collaborating institutions collected whole blood in K2EDTA tubes following their own protocols. For TCRbeta analysis, collaborators shipped samples in one of three forms: frozen whole blood, isolated PBMCs, or DNA extracted from either of those sample types. Beyond this particular receptor, the publication reports: The quantity of clinical and demographic metadata differed by source and by participant and was supplied without curation.

As for this clone: Its recognized antigen is unknown. The record has no base qualities; no much larger clone is one base away.

TCRbeta CDR3 regions were amplified from genomic DNA using the immunoSEQ Assay, a bias-controlled multiplex PCR. As for how the authors treated the data: The number of nucleated cells in each sample was estimated from the amplification of reference gene primers within the assay. Sequence reads were collapsed and filtered to measure the absolute abundance of every unique TCRbeta CDR3 rearrangement. For each sample, productive Simpson clonality was calculated by taking the square root of Simpson's diversity index across productive rearrangements. TCRdb mirrors the immuneACCESS table, restricted to in-frame sequences. Some clones are absent from its copies; in checked studies, under half trace to an unresolved V gene, and the reason for the others is unknown. V and J calls and clone size come straight from that table; D and trimming were deduced from the DNA. This sample has more than 75,000 clones in its table, and about 83% of those were observed once. About 14% of the sample rests with the top ten.

Sequences KGHSH (CDR1) and LQKENI (CDR2) are obtained from the germline V gene. The CDR3 measures 16 amino acids from cysteine to phenylalanine. The CDR3 DNA has 48 bases and is translated from base 1. Germline trimming: 5 bases from V, 1 base from J; junction bases outside gene matches: 9. This TCR was recovered from a woman in her 70s with acute or convalescent COVID-19. The chain is encoded by TRBV18 joined to TRBJ2-5; 8 bases in between match TRBD1. Sequences were obtained from peripheral blood. The CDR3 protein is CASSTRQGIVQETQYF. The nucleotides read TGTGCCAGCTCAACCCGACAGGGGATAGTCCAAGAGACCCAGTACTTC.